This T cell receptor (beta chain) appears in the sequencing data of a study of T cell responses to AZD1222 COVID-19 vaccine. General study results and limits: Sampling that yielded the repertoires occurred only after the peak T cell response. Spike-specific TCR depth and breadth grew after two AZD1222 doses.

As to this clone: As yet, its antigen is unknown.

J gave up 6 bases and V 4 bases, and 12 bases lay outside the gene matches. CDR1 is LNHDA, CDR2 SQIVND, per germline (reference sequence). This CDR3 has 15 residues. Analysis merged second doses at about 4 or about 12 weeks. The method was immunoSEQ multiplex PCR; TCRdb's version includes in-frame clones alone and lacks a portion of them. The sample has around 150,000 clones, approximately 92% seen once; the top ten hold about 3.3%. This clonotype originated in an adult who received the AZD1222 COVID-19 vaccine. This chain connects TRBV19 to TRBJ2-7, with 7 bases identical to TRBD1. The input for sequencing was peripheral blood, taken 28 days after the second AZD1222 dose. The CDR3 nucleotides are TGTGCCAGTAGTACAGGGGGAATGGCTCTTGGCGAGCAGTACTTC. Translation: CASSTGGMALGEQYF.